These T cell receptor beta chains were read from a single sample in a study of control samples from healthy donors and cancer patients. Here immunoSEQ multiplex PCR was the method, and the copy in TCRdb shows in-frame clones only, minus some. The sample yields 100,000 to 150,000 clones, roughly nine tenths seen once. Sequenced sample: blood. Receptor source: a man between 50 and 59 years old in good health. The CDR3 runs from the conserved cysteine through the conserved F or W. D genes are given only for firm matches. Where a row states a size, it is once, few, many or the class of an expanded clone; other rows omit it.

clone size: once; J gene: TRBJ2-1; D gene: -; V gene: TRBV18; CDR3 protein: CASSMDEQFF; CDR3 DNA: TGTGCCAGCTCGATGGATGAGCAGTTCTTC
clone size: -; J gene: TRBJ2-3; D gene: -; V gene: TRBV7-2; CDR3 protein: CASSLGGAQDTQYF; CDR3 DNA: TGTGCCAGCAGCTTAGGAGGGGCGCAGGATACGCAGTATTTT
clone size: -; J gene: TRBJ1-6; D gene: -; V gene: TRBV12-5; CDR3 protein: CASGLARDPYNSPLHF; CDR3 DNA: TGTGCTAGTGGTTTGGCCCGGGACCCATATAATTCACCCCTCCACTTT
clone size: -; J gene: TRBJ2-2; D gene: -; V gene: TRBV3-1/TRBV3-2; CDR3 protein: CASNQVASGELFF; CDR3 DNA: TGTGCCAGCAACCAAGTCGCGAGCGGGGAGCTGTTTTTT
clone size: -; J gene: TRBJ2-1; D gene: -; V gene: TRBV27; CDR3 protein: CASSRPQWSYNEQFF; CDR3 DNA: TGTGCCAGCAGTCGGCCCCAGTGGTCCTACAATGAGCAGTTCTTC
clone size: -; J gene: TRBJ1-4; D gene: TRBD1; V gene: TRBV9; CDR3 protein: CASSVGQGNEKLFF; CDR3 DNA: TGTGCCAGCAGCGTAGGACAGGGTAATGAAAAACTGTTTTTT
clone size: -; J gene: TRBJ1-5; D gene: -; V gene: TRBV27; CDR3 protein: CASSLSIPGLSNQPQHF; CDR3 DNA: TGTGCCAGCAGTTTATCGATACCGGGCCTTAGCAATCAGCCCCAGCATTTT
clone size: -; J gene: TRBJ2-7; D gene: TRBD1; V gene: TRBV6-5; CDR3 protein: CATRGQVLYEQYF; CDR3 DNA: TGTGCCACCAGAGGACAGGTGCTTTACGAGCAGTACTTC
clone size: once; J gene: TRBJ2-5; D gene: -; V gene: TRBV7-2; CDR3 protein: CASSPWGGRSGTQYF; CDR3 DNA: TGTGCCAGCAGCCCCTGGGGGGGGCGTTCTGGGACCCAGTACTTC
clone size: -; J gene: TRBJ1-1; D gene: -; V gene: TRBV7-9; CDR3 protein: CASSLGAGAHTEAFF; CDR3 DNA: TGTGCCAGCAGCTTAGGGGCAGGGGCCCACACTGAAGCTTTCTTT
clone size: -; J gene: TRBJ2-5; D gene: -; V gene: TRBV11-3; CDR3 protein: CASSFSRVETQYF; CDR3 DNA: TGTGCCAGCAGCTTCTCCAGGGTCGAGACCCAGTACTTC
clone size: -; J gene: TRBJ2-2; D gene: -; V gene: TRBV27; CDR3 protein: CASSPLGQGTTGELFF; CDR3 DNA: TGTGCCAGCAGTCCCCTCGGGCAGGGGACCACCGGGGAGCTGTTTTTT
clone size: -; J gene: TRBJ2-2; D gene: -; V gene: TRBV5-1; CDR3 protein: CASSLMDPHRELFF; CDR3 DNA: TGCGCCAGCAGCTTGATGGACCCCCACCGGGAGCTGTTTTTT
clone size: -; J gene: TRBJ2-5; D gene: TRBD1; V gene: TRBV4-1; CDR3 protein: CASSHVLGTGGQETQYF; CDR3 DNA: TGCGCCAGCAGCCATGTACTAGGGACAGGGGGTCAAGAGACCCAGTACTTC
clone size: -; J gene: TRBJ2-5; D gene: -; V gene: TRBV2; CDR3 protein: CASSDRTDRQETQYF; CDR3 DNA: TGTGCCAGCAGTGATCGAACAGACAGACAAGAGACCCAGTACTTC
clone size: -; J gene: TRBJ2-3; D gene: -; V gene: TRBV11-2; CDR3 protein: CASSLVPPGSGTDTQYF; CDR3 DNA: TGTGCCAGCAGCTTAGTCCCCCCGGGCTCTGGCACAGATACGCAGTATTTT
clone size: -; J gene: TRBJ1-2; D gene: TRBD1; V gene: TRBV3-1/TRBV3-2; CDR3 protein: CASSQDSDRGLRDGYTF; CDR3 DNA: TGTGCCAGCAGCCAAGATTCTGACAGGGGGCTACGGGATGGCTACACCTTC
clone size: -; J gene: TRBJ2-2; D gene: -; V gene: TRBV7-9; CDR3 protein: CASSLVRNTGELFF; CDR3 DNA: TGTGCCAGCAGCTTAGTCAGGAACACCGGGGAGCTGTTTTTT
clone size: -; J gene: TRBJ2-5; D gene: -; V gene: TRBV15; CDR3 protein: CATSRDGGLQETQYF; CDR3 DNA: TGTGCCACCAGCAGAGATGGCGGTCTACAAGAGACCCAGTACTTC